This T cell receptor (beta chain) was documented in a study of blood T cell repertoires in COVID-19 (TCRdb year 2020). General notes on the study: Collaborator samples came from the United States, Italy and Spain and covered acute and convalescent phases of COVID-19. The prospective study material was composed of cDNA or gDNA derived from T cells, B-cell-depleted T cells, or PBMCs. Subjects who had been exposed to COVID-19, were actively infected with it, or had recovered from it provided the deeply sampled blood TCRbeta repertoires that made up the dataset. The repertoires were made available in a free public database intended to serve as a resource for research on the immune response to SARS-CoV-2. The samples were drawn from the first 160 participants of the ongoing ImmuneRACE study and from 1,254 subjects provided by 6 global collaborators. The sample metadata nearly always contained a de-identified subject ID, COVID-19 status, age in years and sex. HLA class I and class II types, where available, came from metadata supplied by the sample provider rather than from assay-based typing. What the work shows at the level of the full study, not this receptor alone: Clinical and demographic metadata were provided uncurated, with the amount varying by source and participant.

TCRbeta CDR3 regions were amplified from genomic DNA by means of the immunoSEQ Assay, a bias-controlled multiplex PCR. In the paper's pipeline: The number of nucleated cells in each sample was estimated from the amplification of reference gene primers within the assay. To quantify the absolute abundance of each unique TCRbeta CDR3 rearrangement, sequence reads were collapsed and filtered. For each sample, productive Simpson clonality was calculated as the square root of Simpson's diversity index over productive rearrangements. What TCRdb holds here is the immuneACCESS table cut down to in-frame rearrangements. Part of the clones is not present; checked against another copy, under half of the missing clones reflect an unresolved V gene, and the others are unexplained. V and J calls plus clone size are reproduced from that table; the DNA served to infer D and trimming. In all, the sample holds under 250,000 clones, and around 90% of those were seen once. The ten largest clones represent over 0.75% of the sample.

With regard to this clone: Its binding antigen is unknown. The sample holds no much larger clone one base away, and base qualities are not on file.

At one collaborating source in Seattle, patients were enrolled during active infection and were followed longitudinally through the course of disease. Whole blood was collected in K2EDTA tubes by collaborating institutions according to the institutions' own protocols. Collaborator samples were shipped for TCRbeta analysis as frozen whole blood, isolated PBMCs, or DNA extracted from either sample type. CDR1 and CDR2 (GTSNPN, SVGIG) derive from the germline V gene (reference sequence). Relative to germline, V is missing 0 bases and J is missing 11 bases, with 4 bases of the junction outside any gene match. Reading from cysteine to phenylalanine, the CDR3 counts 13 amino acids. Only the CDR3 portion is preserved as DNA: 39 bases, with reading frame beginning at the first base.

This TCR came from a man aged 55-75 years with COVID-19, enrolled during active disease. This sequence uses TRBV30 and TRBJ1-6, and TRBD1 aligns with 7 junction nucleotides. The specimen sequenced was peripheral blood. The base sequence is TGTGCCTGGAGTGTACGACAGGGTGCACCCCTCCACTTT. The translation is CAWSVRQGAPLHF.